These 18 T cell receptor beta chains were sequenced from one sample in a study of blood T cell repertoires in COVID-19. Profiled with immunoSEQ multiplex PCR; TCRdb holds only in-frame clones, not every one. This table has about 120,000 clones, around 91% appearing once. Sequenced input: peripheral blood. These receptors were taken from an older woman with COVID-19, enrolled during active disease.

The V gene is TRBV5-6, the J gene TRBJ1-5; 8 bases align to TRBD1. Per germline, CDR1 SGHDT and CDR2 YYEEEE. The CDR3 extends over 14 amino acids. J was trimmed by 6 bases and V by 3 bases; bases with no gene match: 5. Written as DNA, the CDR3 is TGTGCCAGCAGCTCTAGACAGGGGCGTCAGCCCCAGCATTTT. It translates to CASSSRQGRQPQHF.

The V gene is TRBV9, the J gene TRBJ1-2; tentative D call: TRBD1 (5 bases). Trimming pared 2 bases from V and 1 base from J, leaving 15 bases between. The CDR3 has 16 residues. From germline, CDR1 is SGDLS and CDR2 YYNGEE. The CDR3 DNA reads TGTGCCAGCAGCGTCTCCCCTTCGACAGTTAACTATGGCTACACCTTC. Translated: CASSVSPSTVNYGYTF.

This sequence joins TRBV3-1 (or the pseudogene TRBV3-2) and TRBJ2-5; D uncertain. Looked up from germline, CDR1 is LGHDT and CDR2 is YNNKEL (reference sequence). Trimming shortened V by 4 bases and J by 3 bases, and 3 bases separated the two germline ends. This CDR3 spans 11 amino acids. The DNA of the CDR3 is TGTGCCAGCAGCCCCAAAGAGACCCAGTACTTC. Protein: CASSPKETQYF.

This rearrangement joins TRBV15 to TRBJ1-6, with 8 bases that match TRBD1. The CDR3 loop spans 17 amino acids. V lost 3 bases, J lost 7 bases, and 11 bases stayed unmatched. Per the germline V gene, CDR1 is LNHNV and CDR2 is YYDKDF (reference sequence). The CDR3: CATSSPDRGPSNSPLHF. DNA of the CDR3: TGTGCCACCAGCAGCCCCGACAGGGGCCCTTCCAATTCACCCCTCCACTTT.

V usage is TRBV18 and J usage is TRBJ1-1; D is perhaps TRBD1 (6 bases). V dropped 3 bases and J dropped 1 base, with 9 bases sitting between them. This CDR3 contains 14 residues. From germline, CDR1 is KGHSH and CDR2 LQKENI. The CDR3 protein is CASSPPTGNTEAFF. CDR3 DNA: TGTGCCAGCTCACCTCCGACAGGGAACACTGAAGCTTTCTTT.

The chain couples TRBV6-5 to TRBJ1-4, with no clear D. This CDR3 comprises 15 residues. The germline V gene has CDR1 MNHEY and CDR2 SVGAGI. The V end lost 6 bases, the J end lost 7 bases, and 18 bases lay between the germline ends. CDR3 bases: TGTGCCAGCAGCCTAGATCTTGCGGAGACTGAAAAACTGTTTTTT. This translates into CASSLDLAETEKLFF.

The rearrangement joins TRBV6-6 to TRBJ2-5, with 11 bases fitting TRBD2. In germline, CDR1 is MNHNY, CDR2 SVGAGI (reference sequence). This CDR3 contains 17 residues. Trimming took 5 bases from V and 3 from J; bases not matched to a gene: 11. CDR3 in amino acids: CASSPHQSGLAEETQYF. The CDR3, as DNA: TGTGCCAGCAGTCCCCACCAGTCGGGACTAGCGGAAGAGACCCAGTACTTC.

The chain recombines TRBV11-2 with TRBJ2-7, with 16 bases identical to TRBD2. The CDR3 has 18 residues. The junction had 8 bases not matched to a gene; V was cut back by 6 bases and J by 0 bases. Germline V CDR1 and CDR2: SGHAT, FQNNGV. In nucleotides, the CDR3 is TGTGCCAGCAGACCGGGACTAGCGGGGGGGACCAGCTCCTACGAGCAGTACTTC. This sequence encodes CASRPGLAGGTSSYEQYF.

The chain links TRBV20-1 to TRBJ2-5, with a possible D match to TRBD2 (6 bases). There are 14 residues in the CDR3. The germline V gene encodes CDR1 DFQATT and CDR2 SNEGSKA (reference sequence). V was trimmed by 3 bases and J by 5 bases, leaving 16 bases between them. CDR3 nucleotide sequence: TGCAGTGCTAGTTCCACGACGGCGGGGGAGACCCAGTACTTC. This gives the protein CSASSTTAGETQYF.

The J gene is TRBJ2-1, the V gene TRBV12-3 or TRBV12-4, with D possibly being TRBD1 (5 bases). V lost 2 bases and J lost 9, with 8 bases in between. The CDR3 totals 12 residues. CDR3 in DNA: TGTGCCAGCAGTTTACAGGGAATTGAGCAGTTCTTC. It codes for CASSLQGIEQFF.

V is TRBV27 and J is TRBJ1-2; 7 nucleotides match TRBD1. V trimming: 3 bases; J trimming: 8 bases; junction bases outside the gene matches: 12. The CDR3 has 15 amino acids. The germline V gene encodes CDR1 MNHEY and CDR2 SMNVEV (reference sequence). The CDR3 reads CASSLRGQWMRGYTF. Written as DNA, the CDR3 is TGTGCCAGCAGTTTGCGGGGACAGTGGATGAGGGGCTACACCTTC.

In DNA form, the CDR3 reads TGTGCCAGCAGTGAATTCGAACGGAGCTCCTATAATTCACCCCTCCACTTT. Protein sequence: CASSEFERSSYNSPLHF. The rearrangement links TRBV25-1 to TRBJ1-6; D uncertain. From germline, CDR1 is MGHDK and CDR2 SYGVNS. The V and J ends lost 1 base and 0 bases respectively, with 10 bases between them. CDR3 length: 17 residues.

This clone was found once. The rearrangement joins TRBV3-1 (or the pseudogene TRBV3-2) to TRBJ1-1; tentative D call: TRBD1 (5 bases). CDR1 and CDR2 (germline): LGHDT, YNNKEL (reference sequence). V was shortened by 2 bases and J by 3 bases, with 16 bases between the two germline ends. This CDR3 is 16 amino acids long. The CDR3 sequence: CASSQRQTHEDTEAFF. The CDR3 DNA reads as TGTGCCAGCAGCCAAAGACAGACCCATGAGGACACTGAAGCTTTCTTT.

The table lists this clone with a count of one. This chain joins TRBV15 and TRBJ2-3; D ambiguous. V gave up 3 bases and J gave up 0 bases, with 4 bases separating them. The CDR3 has 13 amino acids. Per germline, CDR1 LNHNV and CDR2 YYDKDF (reference sequence). For the CDR3, the DNA is TGTGCCACCAGCAGGGCAAGCACAGATACGCAGTATTTT. Encoded protein: CATSRASTDTQYF.

The gene calls are TRBV3-1 (or the pseudogene TRBV3-2) and TRBJ1-2; 8 bases are shared with TRBD1. Germline V gives CDR1 LGHDT, CDR2 YNNKEL (reference sequence). This CDR3 has 15 amino acids. V shed 4 bases and J 4 bases; nucleotides not matched to a gene: 8. As DNA, the CDR3 is TGTGCCAGCAGCCCCTTTAGCAGGGGGCTCTATGGCTACACCTTC. This encodes CASSPFSRGLYGYTF.

The chain recombines TRBV6-5 with TRBJ2-3; TRBD1 agrees at 8 bases. V was pared by 8 bases and J by 3 bases, with 4 bases of the junction left unmatched. This CDR3 contains 13 residues. Germline loops: CDR1 MNHEY, CDR2 SVGAGI. CDR3 amino acids: CASGNRGTDTQYF. CDR3 coding DNA: TGTGCCAGCGGCAACAGGGGGACAGATACGCAGTATTTT.

V gene TRBV9 combines with J gene TRBJ2-7, with TRBD1 identical over 9 bases. The CDR3 has 15 residues. From germline, CDR1 is SGDLS and CDR2 YYNGEE. The V segment lost 4 bases and the J segment 2 bases; nucleotides outside the gene matches: 7. The chain's CDR3 is CASSMGGTGTYEQYF. The DNA for the CDR3 is TGTGCCAGCAGCATGGGGGGGACAGGGACCTACGAGCAGTACTTC.

V is TRBV18 and J is TRBJ2-2; the match to TRBD1 covers 8 bases. V lost 4 bases to trimming and J lost 0 bases; unmatched junction nucleotides: 1. This CDR3 has 15 amino acids. Germline V gives CDR1 KGHSH, CDR2 LQKENI. The CDR3 loop is CASSLQGANTGELFF. In DNA, the CDR3 is TGTGCCAGCTCACTACAGGGGGCGAACACCGGGGAGCTGTTTTTT.